A selection of T cell receptor beta chains follows, all from one sample in a study of brain T cells in children with intractable seizures. Using immunoSEQ multiplex PCR, the repertoire was profiled, and TCRdb retains in-frame clones only, with some absent. Here the sample spans hundreds of thousands of clones, about 93% being singletons. This sample comprised peripheral blood, obtained less than 6 months after surgery. These receptors came from a boy under two years old with tuberous sclerosis and intractable seizures. Both conserved end residues are part of each CDR3. A D gene is named only where the DNA matches it firmly. Some rows mark clone size as missing; the rest say once, few, many or name a class of expanded clone.

J: TRBJ1-2; V: TRBV6-5; size: .; D: .; DNA: TGTGCCAGCAGTTACAACAGGGTCTCTGGCTACACCTTC; CDR3: CASSYNRVSGYTF
J: TRBJ2-5; V: TRBV25-1; size: .; D: .; DNA: TGTGCCAGCAGTGATTTGACCCGACCCCAAGTCGAGACCCAGTACTTC; CDR3: CASSDLTRPQVETQYF
J: TRBJ1-4; V: TRBV10-2; size: .; D: .; DNA: TGCGCCAGCAGTGATCGTTCCGGAAAACTGTTTTTT; CDR3: CASSDRSGKLFF
J: TRBJ1-2; V: TRBV29-1; size: .; D: TRBD1; DNA: TGCAGCGTTGAAGGAAATGTTTTTCTGGGACAGGGCATCTATGGCTACACCTTC; CDR3: CSVEGNVFLGQGIYGYTF
J: TRBJ2-1; V: TRBV11-3; size: .; D: TRBD2; DNA: TGTGCCAGCAGCCCGGGACTAGCGGGGAGCTCCTACAATGAGCAGTTCTTC; CDR3: CASSPGLAGSSYNEQFF
J: TRBJ1-2; V: TRBV7-9; size: .; D: TRBD1; DNA: TGTGCCAGCAGCTCTTTCCGACAGGGGGTCTATGGCTACACCTTC; CDR3: CASSSFRQGVYGYTF
J: TRBJ2-7; V: TRBV7-8; size: .; D: .; DNA: TGTGCCAGCAGCTTAGGCCTGGGGTTAAACGAGCAGTACTTC; CDR3: CASSLGLGLNEQYF
J: TRBJ2-3; V: TRBV5-4; size: .; D: .; DNA: TGTGCCAGCAGCTTGGGATGGAGTAGCTTCACAGATACGCAGTATTTT; CDR3: CASSLGWSSFTDTQYF
J: TRBJ1-1; V: TRBV27; size: .; D: TRBD1; DNA: TGTGCCAGCTTCCGGGACAGACTGGAGGACACTGAAGCTTTCTTT; CDR3: CASFRDRLEDTEAFF
J: TRBJ2-3; V: TRBV6-2/TRBV6-3; size: .; D: TRBD2; DNA: TGTGCCAGCAGTTACCCGGGACTAGCGGGGGACGATACTAGCACAGATACGCAGTATTTT; CDR3: CASSYPGLAGDDTSTDTQYF
J: TRBJ1-5; V: TRBV19; size: .; D: .; DNA: TGTGCCAGTATCGGACTGGGGGACCCTAATCAGCCCCAGCATTTT; CDR3: CASIGLGDPNQPQHF
J: TRBJ2-2; V: TRBV5-1; size: .; D: .; DNA: TGCGCCAGCATCATCTCTGGGGAGCTGTTTTTT; CDR3: CASIISGELFF
J: TRBJ2-1; V: TRBV9; size: .; D: .; DNA: TGTGCCAGCAGCGTAGATCCGGGGCCCTACAATGAGCAGTTCTTC; CDR3: CASSVDPGPYNEQFF
J: TRBJ2-2; V: TRBV2; size: .; D: TRBD2; DNA: TGTGCCAGCAGTGAAGCCCAAACGGTGGGGGAGGGTACCGGGGAGCTGTTTTTT; CDR3: CASSEAQTVGEGTGELFF
J: TRBJ1-2; V: TRBV9; size: .; D: .; DNA: TGTGCCAGCAGCGCACCAGAGGGGTCGGGACGGCTGGGCTATGGCTACACCTTC; CDR3: CASSAPEGSGRLGYGYTF
J: TRBJ1-2; V: TRBV20-1; size: once; D: .; DNA: TGCAGTGCTAGGGGGGACTATGGCTACACCTTC; CDR3: CSARGDYGYTF
J: TRBJ1-3; V: TRBV6-6; size: .; D: .; DNA: TGTGCCAGCACATCGGGCTCTGGAAACACCATATATTTT; CDR3: CASTSGSGNTIYF
J: TRBJ1-2; V: TRBV11-3; size: .; D: .; DNA: TGTGCCAGCAGCCTCAAGTGGGGGCTCGTGAACTATGGCTACACCTTC; CDR3: CASSLKWGLVNYGYTF
J: TRBJ1-2; V: TRBV18; size: .; D: TRBD1; DNA: TGTGCCAGCTCACCACTTAGGGACAGGGATGGCTACACCTTC; CDR3: CASSPLRDRDGYTF
J: TRBJ2-7; V: TRBV30; size: few; D: .; DNA: TGTGCCTGGAGTGTACGTACGGGCGAGCAGTACTTC; CDR3: CAWSVRTGEQYF
J: TRBJ1-1; V: TRBV7-3; size: once; D: .; DNA: TGTGCCAGCAGCTGGGATTCGGGGCGTGAAGCTTTCTTT; CDR3: CASSWDSGREAFF